This entry lists 20 T cell receptor beta chains sequenced from one sample in a study of PD-L1 blockade in urothelial cancer. Some clones are missing from TCRdb's copy, which holds only in-frame ones; the method was immunoSEQ multiplex PCR. The top ten hold less than 20% of the sample, which has around 35,000 clones, 75% to 90% seen once. Time point here: pretreatment peripheral blood. Here the sequenced sample was PBMCs, taken around atezolizumab (anti-PD-L1) treatment. These receptors all stem from a man aged 60 to 75 with urothelial cancer.

The chain combines TRBV5-1 with TRBJ2-5, with TRBD2 identical over 8 bases. The CDR3 is made up of 12 amino acids. CDR1 is SGHRS, CDR2 YFSETQ, per germline. With 6 bases clipped from V and 4 bases from J, the junction kept 2 bases outside the gene matches. The CDR3 reads CASTREGETQYF. The CDR3 DNA follows: TGCGCCAGCACACGGGAGGGAGAGACCCAGTACTTC.

This clone has only a few counts. The chain uses TRBV28 and TRBJ1-5; TRBD1 matches at 9 bases. This CDR3 contains 13 residues. J gave up 6 bases and V 5 bases, and 2 bases lay outside the gene matches. Germline V gene lookup returns CDR1 MDHEN and CDR2 SYDVKM. The CDR3 DNA reads as TGTGCCAGCAGTGACAGGGGGGCTCAGCCCCAGCATTTT. Amino acid sequence: CASSDRGAQPQHF.

The CDR3 loop is CASSWGDRGINTEAFF. DNA of the CDR3: TGTGCCAGCAGCTGGGGAGACAGGGGAATCAACACTGAAGCTTTCTTT. The chain links TRBV11-1 to TRBJ1-1; 8 positions match TRBD1. This CDR3 spans 16 amino acids. Unmatched junction bases numbered 9, after V lost 4 bases and J lost 2 bases. Germline V gene lookup returns CDR1 SGHAT and CDR2 FQDESV (reference sequence).

V and J are TRBV27 and TRBJ2-7; D perhaps matches TRBD2 (6 bases). This CDR3 has 13 amino acids. In germline, CDR1 is MNHEY, CDR2 SMNVEV (reference sequence). Between the trimmed V and J ends, which lost 10 bases and 6 bases, there was a span of 19 bases. The CDR3 DNA sequence: TGTGCCACGCAGACGGCGGGAAACACCGAGCAGTACTTC. This encodes CATQTAGNTEQYF.

This chain connects TRBV19 to TRBJ1-2; D not resolved. Trimming shortened V by 3 bases and J by 3 bases, and 11 bases separated the two germline ends. The CDR3 consists of 14 residues. CDR1 and CDR2 from the germline V gene are LNHDA and SQIVND (reference sequence). Here the CDR3 reads CASSIFGLDYGYTF. The CDR3 DNA follows: TGTGCCAGTAGTATCTTTGGACTCGACTATGGCTACACCTTC.

The CDR3: CASSELAAMNTEAFF. The DNA of the CDR3 is TGCGCCAGCAGTGAATTAGCCGCTATGAACACTGAAGCTTTCTTT. The chain uses TRBV10-1 and TRBJ1-1; D gene uncertain. Trimming left V 3 bases short and J 0 bases short, with 11 bases between. This CDR3 is built from 15 residues. CDR1 and CDR2 from the germline V gene are WNHNN and SYGVQD (reference sequence).

The chain couples TRBV27 to TRBJ2-7, with no clear D. V was pared by 2 bases and J by 0 bases, with 8 bases between. The CDR3 loop spans 14 amino acids. Germline CDR1 MNHEY, CDR2 SMNVEV (reference sequence). The CDR3 is CASSLKEYSYEQYF. In DNA form, the CDR3 reads TGTGCCAGCAGTTTAAAGGAGTACTCCTACGAGCAGTACTTC.

J is TRBJ2-7 and V is TRBV7-2; 7 nucleotides match TRBD2. Germline V gene data show CDR1 as SGHTA and CDR2 as FQGNSA. The CDR3 is 14 amino acids. With V trimmed by 0 bases and J by 3 bases, 2 bases remained unmatched. The CDR3, as DNA: TGTGCCAGCAGCTTAGCGGGAGGGATCTACGAGCAGTACTTC. Amino acids: CASSLAGGIYEQYF.

This chain links TRBV6-4 with TRBJ1-1; D might be TRBD1 (5 bases). This CDR3 spans 13 amino acids. With 6 bases removed from V and 4 bases from J, the gap between germline ends came to 12 bases. Germline loops: CDR1 MRHNA, CDR2 SNTAGT. This CDR3 is CASSARQGTEAFF. CDR3 DNA: TGTGCCAGCAGCGCCCGGCAGGGCACTGAAGCTTTCTTT.

The rearrangement links TRBV10-3 to TRBJ2-2; D remains ambiguous. V gave up 6 bases and J gave up 0 bases, with 5 bases separating them. CDR1 and CDR2 from the germline V gene are ENHRY and SYGVKD. CDR3 length: 13 amino acids. This CDR3 is CAIRLANTGELFF. The CDR3 DNA reads as TGTGCCATCAGGTTAGCGAACACCGGGGAGCTGTTTTTT.

The chain links TRBV5-1 to TRBJ2-1, with D uncertain. Germline-derived CDR1 and CDR2 are SGHRS and YFSETQ. V shed 3 bases and J shed 5 bases, with 3 bases lying between them. The CDR3 extends over 11 amino acids. This CDR3 reads CASSSDNEQFF. The CDR3 bases are TGCGCCAGCAGCTCTGACAATGAGCAGTTCTTC.

The genes are TRBV6-6 and TRBJ2-7; perhaps TRBD1 as D (7 bases). CDR3 length: 14 residues. Germline loops: CDR1 MNHNY, CDR2 SVGAGI (reference sequence). The V and J ends lost 7 bases and 0 bases respectively, with 13 bases between them. The CDR3 DNA follows: TGTGCCAGCAACTCCCAGGGGGGCTCCTACGAGCAGTACTTC. Residues: CASNSQGGSYEQYF.

V gene TRBV5-1 combines with J gene TRBJ2-1; 8 bases align to TRBD2. CDR1 SGHRS and CDR2 YFSETQ come from the germline V gene. The CDR3 runs to 13 residues. V lost 7 bases and J lost 5; bases outside the gene matches: 5. CDR3 amino acids: CASRTSLNNEQFF. The CDR3 region has the DNA TGCGCCAGCCGGACTAGCTTAAACAATGAGCAGTTCTTC.

The V and J genes are TRBV29-1 and TRBJ2-7, with no clear D. V was trimmed by 1 base and J by 3 bases, leaving 10 bases between them. This CDR3 comprises 13 residues. The germline V gene has CDR1 SQVTM and CDR2 ANQGSEA. The CDR3 DNA reads TGCAGCGTTGAAGTTGCGGCTAGCTACGAGCAGTACTTC. Its translation is CSVEVAASYEQYF.

This clone showed up just once. This chain uses TRBV6-5 with TRBJ2-7, with 7 bases lining up with TRBD2. In germline, CDR1 is MNHEY, CDR2 SVGAGI. V was pared by 6 bases and J by 0 bases, with 2 bases of the junction left unmatched. The CDR3 extends over 13 amino acids. The chain's CDR3 is CASRGGSSYEQYF. DNA for the CDR3: TGTGCCAGCAGAGGCGGGAGCTCCTACGAGCAGTACTTC.

The chain couples TRBV19 to TRBJ2-3; TRBD1 is a possible D gene (5 bases). Trimming removed 4 bases at V and 2 bases at J, with 13 bases between. Germline values: CDR1 LNHDA, CDR2 SQIVND (reference sequence). CDR3 size: 15 residues. The CDR3: CASSNNGGHTDTQYF. The CDR3 coding sequence is TGTGCCAGTAGTAATAACGGCGGACACACAGATACGCAGTATTTT.

The chain joins TRBV28 to TRBJ2-7; 13 positions agree with TRBD2. Germline V CDR1 and CDR2: MDHEN, SYDVKM. V shed 3 bases, J shed 6 bases, and the junction held 8 bases outside the gene matches. This CDR3 spans 16 amino acids. CDR3 sequence reads: CASSFLGTSGRGEQYF. DNA for the CDR3: TGTGCCAGCAGTTTTTTAGGCACTAGCGGGAGGGGCGAGCAGTACTTC. The full variable domain, rest sourced from reference TRBV28 and TRBJ2-7, is DVKVTQSSRYLVKRTGEKVFLECVQDMDHENMFWYRQDPGLGLRLIYFSYDVKMKEKGDIPEGYSVSREKKERFSLILESASTNQTSMYLCASSFLGTSGRGEQYFGPGTRLTVT.

The gene calls are TRBV19 and TRBJ2-7; 10 bases map to TRBD1. V dropped 6 bases and J dropped 5; count of bases not matched to a gene: 13. The CDR3 has 16 residues. The germline CDR1 and CDR2 sequences are LNHDA and SQIVND (reference sequence). CDR3 in amino acids: CASSATRTGGVDEQYF. In DNA, the CDR3 is TGTGCCAGTAGCGCCACCCGGACAGGGGGGGTGGACGAGCAGTACTTC.

The chain couples TRBV14 to TRBJ1-2, with TRBD1 matching over 9 bases. Germline V gives CDR1 SGHDN, CDR2 FVKESK. The CDR3 contains 14 residues. The trim removed 3 bases at V and 5 bases at J, leaving 4 bases unmatched. CDR3 in amino acids: CASSQGQGDYGYTF. The CDR3 coding sequence is TGTGCCAGCAGCCAGGGACAGGGTGATTATGGCTACACCTTC. Complete variable domain (other parts from reference TRBV14 and TRBJ1-2): EAGVTQFPSHSVIEKGQTVTLRCDPISGHDNLYWYRRVMGKEIKFLLHFVKESKQDESGMPNNRFLAERTGGTYSTLKVQPAELEDSGVYFCASSQGQGDYGYTFGSGTRLTVV.

This chain uses TRBV5-4 with TRBJ2-1; D is uncertain. This CDR3 is built from 14 residues. V gave up 1 base and J gave up 5 bases, with 10 bases separating them. Germline CDR1 is SGHNT and CDR2 is YYREEE (reference sequence). CDR3 residues: CASSLFLKNNEQFF. The CDR3 coding sequence is TGTGCCAGCAGCTTGTTCTTAAAAAACAATGAGCAGTTCTTC.